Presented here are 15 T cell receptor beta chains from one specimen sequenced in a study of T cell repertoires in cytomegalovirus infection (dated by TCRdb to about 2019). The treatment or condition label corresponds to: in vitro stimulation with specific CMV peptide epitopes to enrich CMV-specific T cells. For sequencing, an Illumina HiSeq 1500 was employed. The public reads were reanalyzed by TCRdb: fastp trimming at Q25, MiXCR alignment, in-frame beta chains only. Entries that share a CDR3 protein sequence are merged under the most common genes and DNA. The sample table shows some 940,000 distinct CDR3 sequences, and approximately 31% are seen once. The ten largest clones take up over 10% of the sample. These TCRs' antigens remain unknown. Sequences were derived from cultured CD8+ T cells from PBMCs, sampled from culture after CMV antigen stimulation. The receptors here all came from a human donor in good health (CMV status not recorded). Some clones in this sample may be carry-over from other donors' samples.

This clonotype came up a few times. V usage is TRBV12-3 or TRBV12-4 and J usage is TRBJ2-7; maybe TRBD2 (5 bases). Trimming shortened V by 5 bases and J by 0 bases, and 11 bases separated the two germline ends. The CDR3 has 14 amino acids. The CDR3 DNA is TGTGCCAGCAGTCCCGCGGGTACCTCCTACGAGCAGTACTTC. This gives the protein CASSPAGTSYEQYF.

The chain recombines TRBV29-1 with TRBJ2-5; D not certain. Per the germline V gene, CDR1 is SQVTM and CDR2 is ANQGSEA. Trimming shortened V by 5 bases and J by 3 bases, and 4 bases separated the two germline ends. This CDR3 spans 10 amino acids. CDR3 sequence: CSVPEETQYF. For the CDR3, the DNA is TGCAGCGTTCCCGAAGAGACCCAGTACTTC.

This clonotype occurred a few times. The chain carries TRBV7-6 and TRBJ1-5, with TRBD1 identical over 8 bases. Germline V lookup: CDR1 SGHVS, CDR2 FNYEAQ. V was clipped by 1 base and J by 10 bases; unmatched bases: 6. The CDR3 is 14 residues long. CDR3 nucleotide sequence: TGTGCCAGCAGCTTAGGGGGACAGGTTAACCCCCAGCATTTT. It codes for CASSLGGQVNPQHF.

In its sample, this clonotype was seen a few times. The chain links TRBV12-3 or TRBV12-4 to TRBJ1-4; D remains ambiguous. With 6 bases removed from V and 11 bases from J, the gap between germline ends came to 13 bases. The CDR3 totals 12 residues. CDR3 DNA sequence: TGTGCCAGCAGCCTCGGGTGGCGGAAACTGTTTTTT. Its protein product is CASSLGWRKLFF.

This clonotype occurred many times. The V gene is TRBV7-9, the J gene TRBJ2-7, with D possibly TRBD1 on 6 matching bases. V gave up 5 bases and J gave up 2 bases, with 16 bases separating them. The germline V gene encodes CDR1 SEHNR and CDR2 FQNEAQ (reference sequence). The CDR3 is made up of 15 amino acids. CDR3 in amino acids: CASSPTGRPPYEQYF. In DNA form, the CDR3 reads TGTGCCAGCAGCCCAACAGGGAGACCCCCCTACGAGCAGTACTTC.

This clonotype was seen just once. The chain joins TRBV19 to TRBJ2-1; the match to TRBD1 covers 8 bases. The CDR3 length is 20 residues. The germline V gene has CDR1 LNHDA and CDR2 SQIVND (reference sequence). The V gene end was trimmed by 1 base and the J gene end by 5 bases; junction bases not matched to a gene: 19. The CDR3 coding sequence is TGTGCCAGTAGTATAGTTAGAAGGACAGGGTCAGGCTTGAGGGACAATGAGCAGTTCTTC. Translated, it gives CASSIVRRTGSGLRDNEQFF.

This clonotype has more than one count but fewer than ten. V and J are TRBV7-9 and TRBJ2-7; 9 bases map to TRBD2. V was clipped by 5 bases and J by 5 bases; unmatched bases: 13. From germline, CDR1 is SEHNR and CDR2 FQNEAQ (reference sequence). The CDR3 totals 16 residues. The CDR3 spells CASSPRAASGNDEQYF. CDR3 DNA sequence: TGTGCCAGCAGCCCCCGGGCGGCTAGCGGGAACGACGAGCAGTACTTC.

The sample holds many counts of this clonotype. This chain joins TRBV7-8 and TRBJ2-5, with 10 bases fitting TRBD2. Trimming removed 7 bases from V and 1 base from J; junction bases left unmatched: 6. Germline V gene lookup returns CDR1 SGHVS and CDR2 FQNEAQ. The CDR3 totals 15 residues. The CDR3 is CASIVLAGVQETQYF. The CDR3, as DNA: TGTGCCAGCATAGTTCTAGCGGGGGTCCAAGAGACCCAGTACTTC.

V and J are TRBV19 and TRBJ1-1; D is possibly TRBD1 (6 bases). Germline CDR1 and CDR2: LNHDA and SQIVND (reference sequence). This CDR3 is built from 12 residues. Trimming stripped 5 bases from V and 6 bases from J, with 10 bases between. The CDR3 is CASSAAGAEAFF. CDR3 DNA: TGTGCCAGTAGTGCTGCAGGGGCTGAAGCTTTCTTT.

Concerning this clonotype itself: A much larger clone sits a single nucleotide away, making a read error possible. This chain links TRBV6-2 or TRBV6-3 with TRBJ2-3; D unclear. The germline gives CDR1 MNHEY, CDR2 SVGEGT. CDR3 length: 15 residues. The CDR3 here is CASSHSPWPADTQYF. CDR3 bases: TGTGCCAGCAGTCACTCGCCGTGGCCCGCAGATACGCAGTATTTT.

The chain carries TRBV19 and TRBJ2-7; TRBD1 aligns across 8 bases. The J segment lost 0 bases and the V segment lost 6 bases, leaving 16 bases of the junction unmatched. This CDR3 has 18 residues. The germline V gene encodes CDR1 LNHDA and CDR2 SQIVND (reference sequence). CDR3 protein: CASRVNVMTGASSYEQYF. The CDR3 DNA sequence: TGTGCCAGTAGGGTAAACGTGATGACAGGGGCCAGCTCCTACGAGCAGTACTTC.

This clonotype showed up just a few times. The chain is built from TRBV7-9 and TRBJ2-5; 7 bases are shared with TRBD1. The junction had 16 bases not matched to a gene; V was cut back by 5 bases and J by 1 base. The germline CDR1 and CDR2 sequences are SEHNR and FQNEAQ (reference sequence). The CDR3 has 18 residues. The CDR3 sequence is CASSIPPPGGHSQETQYF. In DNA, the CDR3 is TGTGCCAGCAGCATACCCCCCCCAGGGGGACATAGCCAAGAGACCCAGTACTTC.

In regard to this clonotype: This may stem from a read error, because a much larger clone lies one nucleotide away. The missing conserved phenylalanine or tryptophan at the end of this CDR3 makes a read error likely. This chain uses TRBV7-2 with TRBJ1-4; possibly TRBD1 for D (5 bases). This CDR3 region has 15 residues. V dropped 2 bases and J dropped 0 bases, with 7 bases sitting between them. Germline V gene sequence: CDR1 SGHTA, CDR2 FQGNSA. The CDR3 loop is CASSLKTATNEKLFS. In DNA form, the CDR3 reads TGTGCCAGCAGCTTAAAGACAGCAACTAATGAAAAACTGTTTTCT.

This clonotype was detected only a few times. CDR3 nucleotide sequence: TGTGCCAGCCGACGTCCGGGACTAGCGGTTACAGATACGCAGTATTTT. This translates into CASRRPGLAVTDTQYF. The rearrangement uses TRBV2 and TRBJ2-3; 11 bases are a match to TRBD2. Losses at the gene ends were 8 bases for V and 3 bases for J; bases not matched to a gene: 10. CDR3 length: 16 amino acids. The germline V gene encodes CDR1 SNHLY and CDR2 FYNNEI. The whole variable domain, remainder taken from reference TRBV2 and TRBJ2-3, is EPEVTQTPSHQVTQMGQEVILRCVPISNHLYFYWYRQILGQKVEFLVSFYNNEISEKSEIFDDQFSVERPDGSNFTLKIRSTKLEDSAMYFCASRRPGLAVTDTQYFGPGTRLTVL.

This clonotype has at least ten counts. The CDR3 coding sequence is TGTGCCAGCAGTTACGGGGATACCTATGGCTACACCTTC. This codes for CASSYGDTYGYTF. The chain joins TRBV6-6 to TRBJ1-2; D uncertain. Per the germline V gene, CDR1 is MNHNY and CDR2 is SVGAGI (reference sequence). This CDR3 has 13 residues. V lost 2 bases and J 4 bases, leaving 8 bases between the germline ends.